Given below is one TCR beta chain in context. Its specific antigen is unknown. No base quality information exists; no much larger clone differs at one position. The collaborating institutions used their own protocols to collect whole blood in K2EDTA tubes. For TCRbeta analysis, collaborators shipped samples in one of three forms: frozen whole blood, isolated PBMCs, or DNA extracted from either of those sample types. This entry comes from a study of blood T cell repertoires in COVID-19 (dated by TCRdb to the early 2020s). The study in broad terms: Samples covering the acute and convalescent phases of COVID-19 were provided by collaborators in the United States, Italy and Spain. The sample metadata nearly always contained a de-identified subject ID, COVID-19 status, age in years and sex. The prospective study material was composed of cDNA or gDNA derived from T cells, B-cell-depleted T cells, or PBMCs. Samples came from the ongoing ImmuneRACE study (first 160 participants) plus 1,254 subjects from 6 global collaborators. A freely available public database, intended as a resource for researchers studying the immune response to SARS-CoV-2, is where the repertoires were released. Subjects who had been exposed to COVID-19, were actively infected with it, or had recovered from it provided the deeply sampled blood TCRbeta repertoires that made up the dataset. HLA class I and class II types, where available, came from metadata supplied by the sample provider rather than from assay-based typing. Study-wide conclusions, independent of this receptor: The amount of clinical and demographic metadata varied by source and participant and was provided uncurated.

The immunoSEQ Assay, a bias-controlled multiplex PCR, was used to amplify TCRbeta CDR3 regions from genomic DNA. Regarding the original processing steps: Nucleated cell counts per sample were estimated from amplification of reference gene primers within the assay. To quantify the absolute abundance of each unique TCRbeta CDR3 rearrangement, sequence reads were collapsed and filtered. For each sample, productive Simpson clonality was calculated as the square root of Simpson's diversity index over productive rearrangements. Sourced from immuneACCESS, this table was stored by TCRdb with only in-frame sequences that have V and J called. A share of the clones is absent; for the studies checked, an unresolved V gene accounts for under half, and the remainder has no known explanation. For V, J and clone size, that table is used; D and trimming come from the DNA. The sample table lists about 190,000 clones, more than 60% of them with a count of one. The ten largest account for roughly an eighth of the sample.

Per the germline V gene (reference sequence), SEHNR is the CDR1 and FQNEAQ is the CDR2. Reading from cysteine to phenylalanine, the CDR3 counts 15 amino acids. Just CDR3 DNA is preserved here, 45 bases in frame from base 1. The germline ends are 10 bases apart after V is trimmed by 1 base and J by 2 bases. The sequence joins TRBV7-9 to TRBJ2-3, with TRBD2 perhaps the D gene, on 5 matching bases. The specimen sequenced was peripheral blood. The receptor was derived from a woman aged 45-59 years with acute or convalescent COVID-19. The CDR3 here reads CASSLGRDVTDTQYF. The nucleotides read TGTGCCAGCAGCTTAGGTCGGGATGTCACAGATACGCAGTATTTT.